A single sample gave rise to the 15 T cell receptor beta chains below, sequenced in a study of cytomegalovirus exposure and HLA in healthy donors. This table comes from immunoSEQ multiplex PCR, and its TCRdb copy is limited to in-frame clones, with some not included. The sample holds 140,000 to 150,000 clones, around 93% seen once. Sequencing used PBMCs. The receptor set was obtained from a man between 18 and 29 years old in good health and CMV-seropositive.

The genes are TRBV15 and TRBJ2-1, with D hard to call. V dropped 2 bases and J dropped 0 bases, with 20 bases sitting between them. Germline-derived CDR1 and CDR2 are LNHNV and YYDKDF (reference sequence). This CDR3 is 19 amino acids long. This CDR3 is CATSRHRDSSLSSYNEQFF. In DNA form, the CDR3 reads TGTGCCACCAGCAGACATCGAGACTCTTCCCTAAGCTCCTACAATGAGCAGTTCTTC.

V gene TRBV6-6 combines with J gene TRBJ1-3, with TRBD1 as a possible D gene (6 bases). The CDR3 contains 16 residues. V lost 2 bases and J lost 0, with 11 bases in between. Germline-derived CDR1 and CDR2 are MNHNY and SVGAGI (reference sequence). The CDR3 DNA reads TGTGCCAGCAGTTACACCCTGGACAGCTCTGGAAACACCATATATTTT. It is translated as CASSYTLDSSGNTIYF.

J is TRBJ2-1 and V is TRBV27; TRBD2 aligns across 9 bases. Germline assignment: CDR1 MNHEY and CDR2 SMNVEV (reference sequence). This CDR3 is built from 18 residues. The junction had 12 bases not matched to a gene; V was cut back by 6 bases and J by 0 bases. The CDR3: CASRVAGGPQFSYNEQFF. The CDR3 nucleotides read TGTGCCAGCAGGGTGGCGGGAGGGCCCCAGTTCTCCTACAATGAGCAGTTCTTC.

This sequence joins TRBV28 and TRBJ2-3, with 7 positions matching TRBD2. This CDR3 region has 13 residues. The V and J ends lost 7 bases and 5 bases, in that order; junction bases with no gene match: 6. CDR1 and CDR2 (germline): MDHEN, SYDVKM. CDR3: CASTLPSGDTQYF. The CDR3 DNA reads as TGTGCCAGCACCCTGCCTAGCGGAGATACGCAGTATTTT.

V gene TRBV27 combines with J gene TRBJ1-5; unclear D gene. The CDR3 is 15 residues long. The germline CDR1 and CDR2 sequences are MNHEY and SMNVEV (reference sequence). Trimming took off 5 bases at V and 0 bases at J, with 11 bases between the two ends. The CDR3 bases are TGTGCCAGCAGTATTACACCTTATAGCAATCAGCCCCAGCATTTT. Amino acid sequence: CASSITPYSNQPQHF.

This clone was counted only a few times. The rearrangement uses TRBV7-2 and TRBJ1-2; D is ambiguous. Germline-derived CDR1 and CDR2 are SGHTA and FQGNSA. V lost 3 bases to trimming and J lost 4 bases, with 9 bases between them. The CDR3 totals 13 residues. The DNA for the CDR3 is TGTGCCAGCAGCTTTGGGCTGACCTATGGCTACACCTTC. It translates to CASSFGLTYGYTF. The variable domain in full, with the rest retrieved from reference TRBV7-2 and TRBJ1-2, is GAGVSQSPSNKVTEKGKDVELRCDPISGHTALYWYRQSLGQGLEFLIYFQGNSAPDKSGLPSDRFSAERTGGSVSTLTIQRTQQEDSAVYLCASSFGLTYGYTFGSGTRLTVV.

This chain links TRBV28 with TRBJ2-4; 8 bases fit TRBD2. CDR1 MDHEN and CDR2 SYDVKM come from the germline V gene. V was clipped by 5 bases and J by 1 base; unmatched bases: 7. This CDR3 region has 16 residues. CDR3 in amino acids: CASSPSGSGAKNIQYF. The CDR3 region has the DNA TGTGCCAGCAGTCCAAGCGGGAGTGGGGCCAAAAACATTCAGTACTTC.

V is TRBV5-4 and J is TRBJ2-2; D unresolved. The V end was cut by 6 bases, the J end by 7 bases, with 7 bases between. The CDR3 has 11 amino acids. Germline assignment: CDR1 SGHNT and CDR2 YYREEE (reference sequence). The DNA for the CDR3 is TGTGCCAGCAAGCGAAACGGGGAGCTGTTTTTT. It yields the protein CASKRNGELFF.

The chain employs TRBV4-1 and TRBJ1-1, with no clear D. The V end was cut by 4 bases, the J end by 2 bases, with 8 bases between. CDR1 and CDR2 from the germline V gene are MGHRA and YSYEKL. This CDR3 comprises 13 residues. The CDR3 region has the DNA TGCGCCAGCAGCCCGACTCTAAACACTGAAGCTTTCTTT. Translated: CASSPTLNTEAFF.

The chain combines TRBV11-3 with TRBJ1-2, with D possibly matching TRBD1 (6 bases). V shed 0 bases and J shed 7 bases, with 9 bases lying between them. Germline assignment: CDR1 SGHNT and CDR2 YENEEA. The CDR3 spans 13 residues. For the CDR3, the DNA is TGTGCCAGCAGCTTAGAGGGGGGGCTTGGCTACACCTTC. Translating gives CASSLEGGLGYTF.

As DNA, the CDR3 is TGCGCCAGCAGTGAGCCCAACTACCCACAGGGGGGAGACTACGAGCAGTACTTC. Amino acid sequence: CASSEPNYPQGGDYEQYF. The V and J genes are TRBV10-1 and TRBJ2-7, with 8 bases lining up with TRBD1. This CDR3 spans 18 amino acids. Germline CDR1 reads WNHNN; CDR2 reads SYGVQD (reference sequence). Trimming took 2 bases from V and 3 from J; bases not matched to a gene: 15.

The genes are TRBV11-2 and TRBJ2-7, with 11 nucleotides matching TRBD2. Germline-derived CDR1 and CDR2 are SGHAT and FQNNGV. Trimming cost V 5 bases and J 3 bases; bases outside gene matches: 12. The CDR3 is 17 residues long. CDR3 sequence reads: CASSPLKTSGTRYEQYF. CDR3 bases: TGTGCCAGCAGCCCCCTAAAGACTAGCGGGACACGCTACGAGCAGTACTTC.

The CDR3 nucleotides are TGTGCCAGCAGTGAGGGACAGTTCTACGAGCAGTACTTC. Protein sequence: CASSEGQFYEQYF. The J gene is TRBJ2-7, the V gene TRBV2, with 7 nucleotides matching TRBD1. The germline V gene encodes CDR1 SNHLY and CDR2 FYNNEI. The CDR3 contains 13 residues. With V trimmed by 3 bases and J by 3 bases, 2 bases remained unmatched. The variable domain in full, completed from reference TRBV2 and TRBJ2-7, reads EPEVTQTPSHQVTQMGQEVILRCVPISNHLYFYWYRQILGQKVEFLVSFYNNEISEKSEIFDDQFSVERPDGSNFTLKIRSTKLEDSAMYFCASSEGQFYEQYFGPGTRLTVT.

V usage is TRBV10-3 and J usage is TRBJ2-7, with D possibly matching TRBD1 (6 bases). Germline values: CDR1 ENHRY, CDR2 SYGVKD. V was shortened by 0 bases and J by 1 base, with 13 bases between the two germline ends. This CDR3 region has 16 residues. The CDR3 DNA is TGTGCCATCAGTGAGTCTCGACAGGACTTATCCTACGAGCAGTACTTC. It translates to CAISESRQDLSYEQYF.

The chain couples TRBV4-1 to TRBJ2-1; D is perhaps TRBD2 (7 bases). The germline V gene has CDR1 MGHRA and CDR2 YSYEKL. The CDR3 loop spans 13 amino acids. V gave up 1 base and J gave up 12 bases, with 13 bases separating them. The CDR3 bases are TGCGCCAGCAGCCAAGTACACAGGGAGGGGCAGTTCTTC. Amino acids: CASSQVHREGQFF.